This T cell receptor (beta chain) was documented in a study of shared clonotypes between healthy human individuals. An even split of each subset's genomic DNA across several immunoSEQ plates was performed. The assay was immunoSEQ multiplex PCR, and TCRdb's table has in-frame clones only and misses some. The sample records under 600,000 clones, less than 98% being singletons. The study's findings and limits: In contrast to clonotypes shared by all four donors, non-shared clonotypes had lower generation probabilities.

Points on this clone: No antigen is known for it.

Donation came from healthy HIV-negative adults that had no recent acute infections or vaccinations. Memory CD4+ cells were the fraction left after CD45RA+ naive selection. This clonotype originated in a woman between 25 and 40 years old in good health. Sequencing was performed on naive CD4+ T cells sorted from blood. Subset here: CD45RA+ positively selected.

CDR3 sequence reads: CSAGQTEQYF. CDR3 sequence (DNA): TGCAGTGCTGGGCAGACCGAGCAGTACTTC. The genes are TRBV20-1 and TRBJ2-7; no clear D. The CDR3 has 10 residues. Germline CDR1 reads DFQATT; CDR2 reads SNEGSKA (reference sequence). V dropped 5 bases and J dropped 6 bases, with 8 bases sitting between them.